Below are 25 T cell receptor beta chains sequenced from a single sample in a study of T-cell reconstitution after alpha-beta-depleted transplantation in children. The library targeted TCRbeta and was prepared with unique molecular identifiers. From the PCR reads, TCRdb called clonotypes with MiXCR, one entry per CDR3 protein. Of around 140,000 distinct CDR3 sequences in the sample, around 8.8% are singletons; the top ten hold 15% to 20%. Sample: PBMCs, mostly from graft donor cells, taken 180 days after TCRalphabeta/CD19-depleted stem cell transplant. The receptors derive from a female patient aged 2 to 10 who had a stem cell transplant for congenital amegakaryocytic thrombocytopenia, so the T cells may come from the graft donor.

This clonotype was seen a few times. The chain combines TRBV5-8 with TRBJ2-7; 8 positions agree with TRBD1. CDR3 length: 13 amino acids. Trimming cost V 9 bases and J 7 bases; bases outside gene matches: 12. CDR1 is SGHTS, CDR2 YDEGEE, per germline. Here the CDR3 reads CATRRTGTGEQYF. The CDR3 DNA follows: TGTGCCACCAGACGGACAGGGACGGGGGAGCAGTACTTC.

This clonotype turned up a few times. This chain joins TRBV27 and TRBJ2-2, with D possibly matching TRBD1 (5 bases). V gave up 2 bases and J gave up 4 bases, with 8 bases separating them. The germline CDR1 and CDR2 sequences are MNHEY and SMNVEV (reference sequence). The CDR3 totals 14 residues. CDR3 amino acids: CASSLSRVTGELFF. DNA for the CDR3: TGTGCCAGCAGTTTAAGCAGGGTCACCGGGGAGCTGTTTTTT.

J is TRBJ1-5 and V is TRBV20-1; the D is unclear. This CDR3 region has 15 residues. CDR1 DFQATT and CDR2 SNEGSKA come from the germline V gene (reference sequence). V was shortened by 0 bases and J by 11 bases, with 20 bases between the two germline ends. The CDR3 loop reads CSARDPGTISPSQHF. The CDR3 nucleotides read TGCAGTGCTAGAGACCCGGGAACAATATCCCCATCCCAGCATTTT.

This clonotype has only a few counts. The chain combines TRBV28 with TRBJ2-5; no definite D call. CDR1 and CDR2 (germline): MDHEN, SYDVKM. The V end was cut by 0 bases, the J end by 5 bases, with 13 bases between. There are 15 residues in the CDR3. In DNA form, the CDR3 reads TGTGCCAGCAGTTTATGGGCCTCGATCGGGGAGACCCAGTACTTC. Amino acid sequence: CASSLWASIGETQYF.

J is TRBJ2-2 and V is TRBV14; D remains unclear. Germline V CDR1 and CDR2: SGHDN, FVKESK. This CDR3 is built from 15 residues. V dropped 8 bases and J dropped 5 bases, with 18 bases sitting between them. The CDR3 here is CASGSREVGTGELFF. The CDR3 coding sequence is TGTGCCAGCGGCTCTAGGGAAGTTGGTACCGGGGAGCTGTTTTTT.

Points on this clonotype: This clone may be a read error of a much larger clone one base away. V gene TRBV20-1 combines with J gene TRBJ2-3; possibly TRBD2 for D (7 bases). CDR3 length equals 14 residues. CDR1 and CDR2 (germline): DFQATT, SNEGSKA (reference sequence). CDR3: CSATGGGPTDTRYF. DNA of the CDR3: TGCAGTGCTACTGGCGGGGGCCCGACAGATACGCGGTATTTT.

The rearrangement links TRBV10-3 to TRBJ2-1; D is perhaps TRBD1 or TRBD2 (5 bases each). CDR1 is ENHRY and CDR2 is SYGVKD in the germline V gene. The CDR3 is made up of 16 amino acids. The V gene lost 2 bases and the J gene lost 6 bases, with 17 bases spanning the gap. CDR3 protein: CAISEVPGTGSNEQFF. CDR3 sequence (DNA): TGTGCCATCAGTGAGGTTCCCGGGACCGGGTCCAATGAGCAGTTCTTC.

As for this clonotype: A read error may account for a junction end that differs from germline. The CDR3 bases are TGCAGCGTTGACGGGCTCGCCTCTGGGGCCAACGGCCTGACTTTC. Protein product: CSVDGLASGANGLTF. J is TRBJ2-6 and V is TRBV29-1, with a tentative D call TRBD1 (5 bases). The CDR3 consists of 15 residues. The germline gives CDR1 SQVTM, CDR2 ANQGSEA. Filled out from reference TRBV29-1 and TRBJ2-6, the complete variable domain reads SAVISQKPSRDICQRGTSLTIQCQVDSQVTMMFWYRQQPGQSLTLIATANQGSEATYESGFVIDKFPISRPNLTFSTLTVSNMSPEDSSIYLCSVDGLASGANGLTFGAGSRLTVL.

This clonotype has a count of ten or more. The chain is built from TRBV7-2 and TRBJ2-5; TRBD2 aligns across 7 bases. The germline CDR1 and CDR2 sequences are SGHTA and FQGNSA. The CDR3 loop spans 15 amino acids. V shed 7 bases and J 2 bases; nucleotides not matched to a gene: 10. The CDR3 DNA reads as TGTGCCAGCACCAACCTGGTGGGGGGGCAAGAGACCCAGTACTTC. This codes for CASTNLVGGQETQYF.

The chain recombines TRBV20-1 with TRBJ2-6; 12 bases agree with TRBD1. Germline CDR1 and CDR2: DFQATT and SNEGSKA (reference sequence). Germline trimming cut 4 bases from V and 0 bases from J; bases unmatched to any gene: 7. The CDR3 contains 18 residues. The CDR3 protein is CSAISWDRGLSGANVLTF. The CDR3 DNA reads TGCAGTGCTATAAGTTGGGACAGGGGGCTCTCTGGGGCCAACGTCCTGACTTTC.

This clonotype was observed a few times. This rearrangement joins TRBV7-9 to TRBJ2-3; D gene ambiguous. The V gene's germline CDR1 is SEHNR and CDR2 FQNEAQ (reference sequence). CDR3 length: 14 residues. Trimming took off 2 bases at V and 2 bases at J, with 8 bases between the two ends. The CDR3 is CASSLTTLTDTQYF. In DNA form, the CDR3 reads TGTGCCAGCAGCTTAACGACTCTCACAGATACGCAGTATTTT.

The V gene is TRBV5-1, the J gene TRBJ2-2, with 11 bases identical to TRBD1. Trimming cost V 4 bases and J 2 bases; bases outside gene matches: 10. Germline V lookup: CDR1 SGHRS, CDR2 YFSETQ. This CDR3 has 18 residues. CDR3 region: CASSPGRGTGGNTGELFF. CDR3 in DNA: TGCGCCAGCAGCCCGGGCCGAGGGACAGGGGGAAACACCGGGGAGCTGTTTTTT.

This clonotype was counted ten times or more. The rearrangement links TRBV28 to TRBJ1-5; D remains unclear. The V gene's germline CDR1 is MDHEN and CDR2 SYDVKM. V was clipped by 4 bases and J by 3 bases, with 7 bases between them. The CDR3 covers 13 residues. The CDR3 spells CASSSTLNQPQHF. CDR3 DNA sequence: TGTGCCAGCAGTTCCACCCTCAATCAGCCCCAGCATTTT.

This clonotype appeared many times. The chain uses TRBV7-2 and TRBJ2-3; D possibly corresponds to TRBD1 (5 bases). Germline V gene lookup returns CDR1 SGHTA and CDR2 FQGNSA. Trimming left V 0 bases short and J 8 bases short, with 21 bases between. The CDR3 covers 17 residues. The CDR3 bases are TGTGCCAGCAGCTTAGCGTCCCAGGGTGGTGGTCGGCGTACGCAGTATTTT. It yields the protein CASSLASQGGGRRTQYF.

This clonotype has only a few counts. The gene calls are TRBV5-1 and TRBJ2-2, with D possibly being TRBD1 (6 bases). The V and J ends lost 2 bases and 6 bases respectively, with 8 bases between them. From germline, CDR1 is SGHRS and CDR2 YFSETQ. This CDR3 is built from 13 residues. CDR3 in DNA: TGCGCCAGCAGCTTAGGGACATCCGGGGAGCTGTTTTTT. It specifies CASSLGTSGELFF.

V usage is TRBV20-1 and J usage is TRBJ2-1; D is undetermined. The CDR3 covers 14 residues. Germline-derived CDR1 and CDR2 are DFQATT and SNEGSKA (reference sequence). Trimming took off 1 base at V and 2 bases at J, with 9 bases between the two ends. The CDR3 sequence is CSARGGLTYNEQFF. Here the CDR3 DNA reads TGCAGTGCTAGAGGGGGTCTAACCTACAATGAGCAGTTCTTC.

The table lists this clonotype with many counts. This sequence joins TRBV12-3 or TRBV12-4 and TRBJ2-5; D ambiguous. This CDR3 spans 14 amino acids. Between the trimmed V and J ends, which lost 3 bases and 7 bases, there was a span of 15 bases. The CDR3 coding sequence is TGTGCCAGCAGTTTTGGCCACCCTGGTGGGACCCAGTACTTC. Protein sequence: CASSFGHPGGTQYF.

Many counts were recorded for this clonotype. The V and J genes are TRBV12-3 or TRBV12-4 and TRBJ1-4; 7 nucleotides align to TRBD1. Trimming cost V 8 bases and J 4 bases; bases outside gene matches: 7. The CDR3 contains 14 residues. The CDR3 is CASSLGTVNEKLFF. The CDR3 DNA is TGTGCCAGCTCCCTCGGGACAGTTAATGAAAAACTGTTTTTT.

Only a few counts were recorded for this clonotype. The chain joins TRBV20-1 to TRBJ1-2; D gene ambiguous. The CDR3 loop spans 14 amino acids. Germline V gives CDR1 DFQATT, CDR2 SNEGSKA (reference sequence). Trimming removed 0 bases at V and 6 bases at J, with 14 bases between. CDR3 residues: CSARDFRVRDGYTF. The CDR3, as DNA: TGCAGTGCTAGAGATTTTCGGGTGAGAGATGGCTACACCTTC.

V usage is TRBV28 and J usage is TRBJ2-6; D may be TRBD2 (5 bases). The CDR3 is made up of 16 amino acids. Per germline, CDR1 MDHEN and CDR2 SYDVKM. The V end was cut by 4 bases, the J end by 0 bases, with 10 bases between. The CDR3 nucleotides are TGTGCCAGCAGTTCACCGGGGTCCTCTGGGGCCAACGTCCTGACTTTC. This encodes CASSSPGSSGANVLTF.

This clonotype has a count of ten or more. This chain joins TRBV5-1 and TRBJ2-5; 9 bases align to TRBD2. Germline values: CDR1 SGHRS, CDR2 YFSETQ. The junction had 5 bases not matched to a gene; V was cut back by 0 bases and J by 5 bases. This CDR3 is 15 amino acids long. CDR3: CASSLEASGTETQYF. The CDR3 nucleotides are TGCGCCAGCAGCTTGGAGGCTAGCGGGACGGAGACCCAGTACTTC.

Only a few counts were recorded for this clonotype. V and J are TRBV2 and TRBJ2-1; 10 nucleotides line up with TRBD2. This CDR3 contains 14 residues. The germline CDR1 and CDR2 sequences are SNHLY and FYNNEI. V trimming: 4 bases; J trimming: 3 bases; junction bases outside the gene matches: 0. The CDR3 DNA reads TGTGCCAGCAGTGGGACTAGCGGCTACAATGAGCAGTTCTTC. Translating it yields CASSGTSGYNEQFF. Using reference TRBV2 and TRBJ2-1 for the parts outside the CDR3, the full variable domain is EPEVTQTPSHQVTQMGQEVILRCVPISNHLYFYWYRQILGQKVEFLVSFYNNEISEKSEIFDDQFSVERPDGSNFTLKIRSTKLEDSAMYFCASSGTSGYNEQFFGPGTRLTVL.

This clonotype was counted many times. The chain recombines TRBV7-7 with TRBJ2-2; 13 bases match TRBD2. This CDR3 is 16 amino acids long. Trimming at V came to 5 bases and at J to 5 bases, leaving 5 bases not matched to a gene. Per the germline V gene, CDR1 is SSHAT and CDR2 is FNYEAQ (reference sequence). CDR3 nucleotides: TGTGCCAGCAGCACCCGACTAGCGGGAGGAACCGGGGAGCTGTTTTTT. This encodes CASSTRLAGGTGELFF.

This clonotype was observed many times. This rearrangement joins TRBV29-1 to TRBJ1-2, with 7 nucleotides matching TRBD1. The trim removed 6 bases at V and 4 bases at J, leaving 8 bases unmatched. Germline V gene sequence: CDR1 SQVTM, CDR2 ANQGSEA. This CDR3 spans 13 amino acids. The DNA of the CDR3 is TGCAGCGTAACAGAGGACAGGTTCTATGGCTACACCTTC. It specifies CSVTEDRFYGYTF.

This clonotype was recorded many times. This chain links TRBV20-1 with TRBJ1-2; D unresolved. Germline V gene lookup returns CDR1 DFQATT and CDR2 SNEGSKA (reference sequence). This CDR3 is built from 14 residues. The V end was cut by 0 bases, the J end by 3 bases, with 11 bases between. In DNA, the CDR3 is TGCAGTGCTAGAGAGCCAGGTCCCCACTATGGCTACACCTTC. Protein product: CSAREPGPHYGYTF.